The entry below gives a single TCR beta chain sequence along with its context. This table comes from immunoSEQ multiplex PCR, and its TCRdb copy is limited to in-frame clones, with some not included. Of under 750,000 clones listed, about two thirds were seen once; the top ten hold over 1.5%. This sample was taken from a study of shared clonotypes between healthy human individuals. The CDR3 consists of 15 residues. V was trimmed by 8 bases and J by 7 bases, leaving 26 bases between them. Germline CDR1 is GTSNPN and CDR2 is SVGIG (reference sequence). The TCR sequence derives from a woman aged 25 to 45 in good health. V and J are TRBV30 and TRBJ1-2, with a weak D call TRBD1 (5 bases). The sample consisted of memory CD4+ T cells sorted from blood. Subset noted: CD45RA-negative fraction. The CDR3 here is CATLFTRDGEGGYTF. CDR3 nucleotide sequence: TGTGCCACTCTCTTTACCCGGGACGGCGAGGGTGGCTACACCTTC.